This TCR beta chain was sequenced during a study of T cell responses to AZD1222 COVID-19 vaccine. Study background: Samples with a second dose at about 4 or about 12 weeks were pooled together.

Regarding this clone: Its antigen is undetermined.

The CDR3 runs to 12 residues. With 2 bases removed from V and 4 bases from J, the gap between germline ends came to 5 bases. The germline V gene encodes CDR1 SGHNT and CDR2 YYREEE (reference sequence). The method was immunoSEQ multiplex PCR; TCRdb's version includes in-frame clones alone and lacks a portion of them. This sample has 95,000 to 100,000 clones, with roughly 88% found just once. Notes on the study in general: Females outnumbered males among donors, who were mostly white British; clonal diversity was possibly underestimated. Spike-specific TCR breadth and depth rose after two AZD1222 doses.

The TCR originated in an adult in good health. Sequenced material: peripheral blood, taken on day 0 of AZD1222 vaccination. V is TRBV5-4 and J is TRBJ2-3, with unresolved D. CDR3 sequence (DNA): TGTGCCAGCAGCTTTATCTCAGATACGCAGTATTTT. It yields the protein CASSFISDTQYF.